The 16 T cell receptor beta chains presented below share a single source sample, sequenced in a study of T cell clonality in common variable immunodeficiency (dated by TCRdb to the mid-2010s). The method behind the library was the immunoSEQ multiplex PCR assay. TCRdb provides this immuneACCESS table in a form limited to in-frame rearrangements. Some clones are lacking; in checked studies, under half of them reflect an unresolved V gene, and why the rest are absent is not known. The table shows about 50,000 clones here, with no singletons. In total, the top ten clones hold about 2% of the sample. Sequenced material: peripheral blood mononuclear cells. The receptors come from a person aged 18 to 75 in good health.

This clone was observed many times. The read ends 3 residues early relative to the CDR3; the germline J gene fills the gap. The V gene is TRBV7-8, the J gene TRBJ2-7; maybe TRBD2 (5 bases). The CDR3 runs to 16 residues. Germline V gene lookup returns CDR1 SGHVS and CDR2 FQNEAQ. The ends were cut back, 5 bases at V and 3 bases at J, with 20 bases in the middle. Incomplete CDR3 DNA: TGTGCCAGCAGCCCAATCCTGGACTTTCCGAACTACGAG. Protein: CASSPILDFPNYE. The complete CDR3 sequence is CASSPILDFPNYEQYF.

Points on this clone: The read is 3 residues too short to cover the CDR3 end, so that end is filled in from the germline J gene. V and J are TRBV19 and TRBJ2-2, with 10 bases identical to TRBD1. Germline assignment: CDR1 LNHDA and CDR2 SQIVND (reference sequence). This CDR3 contains 14 residues. This chain's CDR3 is CASQRTGGYEKLFF. CDR3 DNA (partial): TGTGCCAGCCAACGGACAGGGGGTTATGAAAAG.

The part of the CDR3 DNA that was read is TGTGCCAGTAGTATAGGGGGAGGGGGTCCTGAA. This sequence encodes CASSIGGGGPE. In full, the CDR3 reads CASSIGGGGPEAFF. The gene calls are TRBV19 and TRBJ1-1, with D maybe TRBD1 (6 bases). The read stops 3 residues short of the end of the CDR3; the missing end is completed from the germline J gene. V was trimmed by 1 base and J by 6 bases, leaving 12 bases between them. Germline V gives CDR1 LNHDA, CDR2 SQIVND (reference sequence). This CDR3 region has 14 residues.

This clone came up many times. The read finishes 3 residues shy of the CDR3 end, and the germline J gene is used to complete it. This chain joins TRBV19 and TRBJ1-2; TRBD1 matches at 9 bases. The CDR3 is 13 amino acids. The germline V gene encodes CDR1 LNHDA and CDR2 SQIVND (reference sequence). Here the CDR3 reads CASSTADRGGYTF. CDR3 DNA (partial): TGTGCCAGTAGTACAGCGGACAGGGGCGGC.

The sample holds many counts of this clone. The CDR3 end falls 3 residues outside the read, so it is completed with the germline J gene. V gene TRBV10-1 combines with J gene TRBJ2-5; TRBD2 agrees at 12 bases. Losses at the gene ends were 2 bases for V and 5 bases for J; bases not matched to a gene: 6. Germline V gene lookup returns CDR1 WNHNN and CDR2 SYGVQD (reference sequence). This CDR3 is built from 16 residues. The covered CDR3 bases are TGCGCCAGCAGTGAGGCGACTAGCGGGAGAGTTGAGACC. This encodes CASSEATSGRVET. The whole CDR3 protein is CASSEATSGRVETQYF.

A few counts support this clone. Coverage ceases 3 residues before the CDR3 finishes, and the germline J gene fills in the end. The J gene is TRBJ2-7, the V gene TRBV18, with 7 nucleotides matching TRBD1. There are 14 residues in the CDR3. CDR1 is KGHSH, CDR2 LQKENI, per germline. With 4 bases clipped from V and 4 bases from J, the junction kept 7 bases outside the gene matches. Incomplete CDR3 DNA: TGTGCCAGCTCACAACGACAGGGTGGTTACGAG. It is translated as CASSQRQGGYE. The CDR3 as a whole reads CASSQRQGGYEQYF.

This clone was counted many times. The read halts 3 residues ahead of the CDR3 end, with the missing end drawn from the germline J gene. The genes are TRBV20-1 and TRBJ1-5; maybe TRBD1 (6 bases). Trimming stripped 6 bases from V and 3 bases from J, with 12 bases between. The CDR3 consists of 13 residues. Germline lookup yields CDR1 DFQATT and CDR2 SNEGSKA (reference sequence). Partial CDR3 DNA: TGCAGTGCCCTACAGGGTTCCAATCAGCCC. Translation gives CSALQGSNQP. The entire CDR3 sequence reads CSALQGSNQPQHF.

The sample holds many counts of this clone. The read stops 3 residues short of the end of the CDR3; the missing end is completed from the germline J gene. V and J are TRBV11-3 and TRBJ2-3, with D possibly TRBD2 on 6 matching bases. The CDR3 length is 15 residues. CDR1 SGHNT and CDR2 YENEEA come from the germline V gene. The germline V and J ends were trimmed by 5 bases and 2 bases, with 14 bases remaining between them. CDR3 residues: CASSRLGGLTDTQYF. CDR3 DNA (partial): TGTGCCAGCAGCCGTTTGGGGGGACTCACAGATACG.

Many counts were recorded for this clone. CDR3 sequence: CASSLVLKNEQFF. Partial CDR3 DNA: TGTGCCAGCAGCTTGGTCCTAAAGAATGAG. V gene TRBV5-4 combines with J gene TRBJ2-1, with unresolved D. The read finishes 3 residues shy of the CDR3 end, and the germline J gene is used to complete it. CDR1 is SGHNT, CDR2 YYREEE, per germline (reference sequence). V gave up 0 bases and J gave up 7 bases, with 8 bases separating them. There are 13 residues in the CDR3.

This clone has at least ten counts. The read terminates 3 residues before the CDR3 end, so the remaining end is supplied by the germline J gene. The chain uses TRBV5-1 and TRBJ2-3; 8 bases are a match to TRBD1. This CDR3 contains 19 residues. The V gene end was trimmed by 7 bases and the J gene end by 0 bases; junction bases not matched to a gene: 19. Germline V gene data show CDR1 as SGHRS and CDR2 as YFSETQ. The sequenced part of the CDR3 DNA is TGCGCCAGCGGGCAGGGGGCAGCCCCAATTTACCCTAGCACAGATACG. Translated: CASGQGAAPIYPSTDT. The full CDR3 is CASGQGAAPIYPSTDTQYF.

This clone showed up many times. With the read ending 3 residues before the CDR3 end, the germline J gene is used to fill in that end. The chain combines TRBV19 with TRBJ1-4; TRBD1 agrees at 7 bases. CDR1 is LNHDA, CDR2 SQIVND, per germline (reference sequence). The CDR3 covers 14 residues. The trim removed 5 bases at V and 4 bases at J, leaving 4 bases unmatched. The sequenced part of the CDR3 DNA is TGTGCCAGTAGTGTTGGGGACAGTAATGAAAAA. Translating it yields CASSVGDSNEK. The whole CDR3 protein is CASSVGDSNEKLFF. Drawing the rest from reference TRBV19 and TRBJ1-4, the complete variable domain is DGGITQSPKYLFRKEGQNVTLSCEQNLNHDAMYWYRQDPGQGLRLIYYSQIVNDFQKGDIAEGYSVSREKKESFPLTVTSAQKNPTAFYLCASSVGDSNEKLFFGSGTQLSVL.

This clone was found a few times. The read finishes 3 residues shy of the CDR3 end, and the germline J gene is used to complete it. The rearrangement uses TRBV2 and TRBJ1-4; D not resolved. Germline V gene lookup returns CDR1 SNHLY and CDR2 FYNNEI. V lost 8 bases to trimming and J lost 6 bases, with 10 bases between them. The CDR3 is 12 amino acids. The part of the CDR3 DNA that was read is TGTGCCAGCTGCAGAAGGGATGAAAAA. It yields the protein CASCRRDEK. The full CDR3 reads CASCRRDEKLFF.

In its sample, this clone was seen many times. The sequenced CDR3 bases are TGTGCCAGCAGTTATCCGTTTCGGGACAGGGGGCCCCGGGCTGCCAAAAACATT. Its protein product is CASSYPFRDRGPRAAKNI. The entire CDR3 reads CASSYPFRDRGPRAAKNIQYF. The chain recombines TRBV6-9 with TRBJ2-4; 12 bases fit TRBD1. The CDR3 goes on 3 residues after the read ends, and that part is filled in from the germline J gene. V gave up 2 bases and J gave up 1 base; unmatched junction bases: 15. Germline V CDR1 and CDR2: MNHGY, SVAAGI. The CDR3 has 21 residues.

A remark on this clone: The read ends 3 residues shy of where the CDR3 ends; the end is completed using the germline J gene. The chain carries TRBV7-2 and TRBJ1-6, with D possibly TRBD1 on 5 matching bases. In germline, CDR1 is SGHTA, CDR2 FQGNSA. V was trimmed by 1 base and J by 7 bases, leaving 5 bases between them. This CDR3 spans 13 amino acids. CDR3 DNA, as far as it was read: TGTGCCAGCAGCTTAGACAGGAATTCACCC. Protein sequence: CASSLDRNSP. In full, the CDR3 reads CASSLDRNSPLHF. The entire variable domain, with the rest obtained from reference TRBV7-2 and TRBJ1-6, is as follows: GAGVSQSPSNKVTEKGKDVELRCDPISGHTALYWYRQSLGQGLEFLIYFQGNSAPDKSGLPSDRFSAERTGGSVSTLTIQRTQQEDSAVYLCASSLDRNSPLHFGNGTRLTVT.

This clone was recorded a few times. The missing CDR3 end, 3 residues past where the read stops, is filled in from the germline J gene. The chain uses TRBV18 and TRBJ1-2, with no clear D. The CDR3 spans 16 residues. Germline values: CDR1 KGHSH, CDR2 LQKENI. The CDR3 sequence is CASSPFISGSTDTYTF. The sequenced part of the CDR3 DNA is TGTGCCAGCTCACCTTTCATAAGCGGGAGCACAGATACC.

This clone was seen many times. From the germline J gene comes the end of the CDR3, since the read stops 3 residues before it. V usage is TRBV29-1 and J usage is TRBJ2-3; 13 nucleotides line up with TRBD2. The CDR3 is 16 amino acids. Germline CDR1 and CDR2: SQVTM and ANQGSEA. Unmatched junction bases numbered 7, after V lost 3 bases and J lost 4 bases. The CDR3 sequence: CSVEGGLAGPPDTQYF. The covered CDR3 bases are TGCAGCGTTGAGGGGGGACTAGCGGGACCACCAGATACG.